This T cell receptor (beta chain) was found in a study of blood T cell repertoires in COVID-19. Assay: immunoSEQ multiplex PCR; the TCRdb copy retains only in-frame clones and omits some. This repertoire shows tens of thousands of clones, roughly 80% found once; its top ten account for nearly 25%. V was cut by 6 bases and J by 0 bases, with 14 bases left in between. The length of the CDR3 is 15 residues. Germline V CDR1 and CDR2: MNHEY, SVGAGI. V is TRBV6-5 and J is TRBJ2-5; tentatively, D is TRBD1 (6 bases). The sample consisted of peripheral blood. The receptor was derived from a human donor with acute or convalescent COVID-19. The donor label of this sample is uncertain. CDR3 in amino acids: CASRWTAQYQETQYF. CDR3 nucleotides: TGTGCCAGCAGATGGACAGCCCAGTACCAAGAGACCCAGTACTTC.